The 3 T cell receptor beta chains below come from one sample, sequenced in a study of blood T cell repertoires in COVID-19. Measured with immunoSEQ multiplex PCR; TCRdb has only the in-frame clones, and not every one. The table includes approximately 89,000 clones, about 80% detected once. The source material was peripheral blood. The receptor set was obtained from a woman over 75 with acute or convalescent COVID-19.

The J gene is TRBJ1-5, the V gene TRBV19; no reliable D call. CDR3 length: 16 amino acids. The germline V gene encodes CDR1 LNHDA and CDR2 SQIVND (reference sequence). V was shortened by 5 bases and J by 6 bases, with 20 bases between the two germline ends. The CDR3 region has the DNA TGTGCCAGTAGTGCCACCCCGGGATCGAAGGGTCAGCCCCAGCATTTT. Protein sequence: CASSATPGSKGQPQHF.

CDR3 in DNA: TGTGCCAGCAGCAAAGGGGAGAACTCCTATAATTCACCCCTCCACTTT. Translation: CASSKGENSYNSPLHF. The V gene is TRBV21-1, the J gene TRBJ1-6. TRBV21-1 is deemed a pseudogene. CDR3 length: 16 residues.

This rearrangement joins TRBV7-9 to TRBJ1-5, with D possibly TRBD1 on 6 matching bases. The CDR3 covers 16 residues. The V end lost 1 base, the J end lost 2 bases, and 12 bases lay between the germline ends. Germline V gives CDR1 SEHNR, CDR2 FQNEAQ (reference sequence). The CDR3 DNA reads as TGTGCCAGCAGCTTAGAGGCAGGGGTGGGCAATCAGCCCCAGCATTTT. This gives the protein CASSLEAGVGNQPQHF.